The clone carrying this T cell receptor beta chain was seen a handful of times. Its target is unknown. PCR involved 60 Vbeta and 13 Jbeta primers. Per the original data handling: As a later analysis found, there were 80 million or so unique TCR beta chains, of which around 9.9 million were shared. Sequencing used immunoSEQ multiplex PCR; TCRdb keeps in-frame clones, though not all of them. That table furnishes V, J and clone size, whereas the DNA furnished D and trimming. This sample has around 78,000 clones; less than 75% occur once, and the top ten carry about 5.7%. V gave up 3 bases and J gave up 4 bases, with 10 bases separating them. The CDR3 runs to 13 residues. Germline lookup yields CDR1 LNHDA and CDR2 SQIVND (reference sequence). The sample belongs to a study of cytomegalovirus exposure and HLA in healthy donors. Study findings and constraints: In vitro experiments confirmed that three CMV-associated chains were specific for CMV antigens. The classifier, whose performance was assessed in both the original and validation cohorts, reportedly diagnosed cytomegalovirus status with high specificity and sensitivity.

Sequencing was carried out using PBMCs. The sequence came from a man aged 25 to 45 in good health and CMV-seropositive. The chain recombines TRBV19 with TRBJ2-7; D uncertain. The CDR3: CASSISVEYEQYF. The CDR3 region has the DNA TGTGCCAGTAGTATCTCAGTGGAGTACGAGCAGTACTTC.